The 32 T cell receptor beta chains listed next were all sequenced from one sample in a study of blood T cell repertoires in COVID-19. Sequencing used immunoSEQ multiplex PCR; TCRdb keeps in-frame clones, though not all of them. The sample comprises some 200,000 clones, around 87% of which are singletons, and roughly 2.5% rests with the top ten. The sample comprised peripheral blood. These receptors were obtained from a man aged 35 to 55 with active or convalescent COVID-19.

The J gene is TRBJ1-1, the V gene TRBV5-1, with a possible D match to TRBD1 (5 bases). Per germline, CDR1 SGHRS and CDR2 YFSETQ. The CDR3 is 14 residues long. With 2 bases removed from V and 0 bases from J, the gap between germline ends came to 8 bases. CDR3 residues: CASSFRQMNTEAFF. CDR3 bases: TGCGCCAGCAGCTTTAGACAGATGAACACTGAAGCTTTCTTT.

This chain links TRBV9 with TRBJ2-5, with 11 positions matching TRBD2. This CDR3 is built from 16 residues. Trimming took 0 bases from V and 5 from J; bases not matched to a gene: 6. The germline CDR1 and CDR2 sequences are SGDLS and YYNGEE. The CDR3 here is CASSVGSGGAWETQYF. In DNA, the CDR3 is TGTGCCAGCAGCGTAGGTAGCGGGGGGGCCTGGGAGACCCAGTACTTC. The whole variable domain, remainder taken from reference TRBV9 and TRBJ2-5, is DSGVTQTPKHLITATGQRVTLRCSPRSGDLSVYWYQQSLDQGLQFLIQYYNGEERAKGNILERFSAQQFPDLHSELNLSSLELGDSALYFCASSVGSGGAWETQYFGPGTRLLVL.

The chain couples TRBV7-2 to TRBJ1-1; D is possibly TRBD1 (5 bases). The CDR3 sequence is 16 residues long. V lost 1 base, J lost 0 bases, and 12 bases lay in between. Germline V CDR1 and CDR2: SGHTA, FQGNSA. Here the CDR3 reads CASSLVLGLVNTEAFF. The DNA of the CDR3 is TGTGCCAGCAGCTTAGTGCTGGGGCTGGTGAACACTGAAGCTTTCTTT.

The chain combines TRBV20-1 with TRBJ2-7; possibly TRBD2 for D (6 bases). CDR1 and CDR2 from the germline V gene are DFQATT and SNEGSKA (reference sequence). The CDR3 has 16 amino acids. The V end was cut by 3 bases, the J end by 0 bases, with 18 bases between. The CDR3 protein is CSASGSLTSSSYEQYF. The CDR3 DNA reads as TGCAGTGCTAGTGGTTCCCTTACTAGCTCCTCCTACGAGCAGTACTTC.

This sequence joins TRBV7-8 and TRBJ1-5; 9 nucleotides align to TRBD1. V shed 5 bases and J 4 bases; nucleotides not matched to a gene: 3. Per the germline V gene, CDR1 is SGHVS and CDR2 is FQNEAQ. This CDR3 contains 14 residues. CDR3 nucleotide sequence: TGTGCCAGCAGCGGGGACAGGGAAAATCAGCCCCAGCATTTT. It translates to CASSGDRENQPQHF.

This chain uses TRBV5-4 with TRBJ2-2; D may be TRBD2 (6 bases). CDR3 length: 14 amino acids. Germline CDR1 and CDR2: SGHNT and YYREEE (reference sequence). Trimming stripped 7 bases from V and 5 bases from J, with 15 bases between. CDR3 sequence reads: CASSGGGITGELFF. Here the CDR3 DNA reads TGTGCCAGCTCAGGTGGGGGGATTACCGGGGAGCTGTTTTTT.

V gene TRBV24-1 combines with J gene TRBJ1-2; TRBD1 is a possible D gene (5 bases). The V gene's germline CDR1 is KGHDR and CDR2 SFDVKD. V dropped 4 bases and J dropped 5 bases, with 10 bases sitting between them. There are 13 residues in the CDR3. The CDR3 region has the DNA TGTGCCACCAGTGAGATCGGGGGATATGGCTACACCTTC. It is translated as CATSEIGGYGYTF.

V and J are TRBV6-6 and TRBJ1-2; D may be TRBD1 (5 bases). V lost 2 bases, J lost 3 bases, and 10 bases lay in between. The germline V gene encodes CDR1 MNHNY and CDR2 SVGAGI (reference sequence). The CDR3 totals 14 residues. CDR3 in amino acids: CASSYGEGHYGYTF. The DNA of the CDR3 is TGTGCCAGCAGTTACGGGGAGGGACACTATGGCTACACCTTC.

This chain uses TRBV3-1 (or the pseudogene TRBV3-2) with TRBJ1-1; 7 bases are a match to TRBD1. The CDR3 is made up of 16 amino acids. Germline V gene data show CDR1 as LGHDT and CDR2 as YNNKEL (reference sequence). J lost 4 bases, V lost 4 bases, and 12 bases had no gene match. CDR3 sequence reads: CASSPNQGGFGTEAFF. In nucleotides, the CDR3 is TGTGCCAGCAGCCCTAACCAGGGGGGCTTTGGCACTGAAGCTTTCTTT.

The chain uses TRBV27 and TRBJ1-3; D remains unclear. V was clipped by 5 bases and J by 0 bases, with 8 bases between them. The CDR3 consists of 14 residues. Germline V CDR1 and CDR2: MNHEY, SMNVEV (reference sequence). The CDR3 nucleotides are TGTGCCAGCAGTCCCCTCAGCTCTGGAAACACCATATATTTT. Protein: CASSPLSSGNTIYF.

The chain couples TRBV19 to TRBJ1-2; D remains unclear. Germline CDR1 and CDR2: LNHDA and SQIVND (reference sequence). The CDR3 has 13 residues. V was cut by 5 bases and J by 5 bases, with 12 bases left in between. The CDR3 here is CASSANTKYGYTF. For the CDR3, the DNA is TGTGCCAGTAGTGCAAACACGAAATATGGCTACACCTTC.

The chain employs TRBV19 and TRBJ2-3; TRBD1 matches at 11 bases. The CDR3 extends over 17 amino acids. Per the germline V gene, CDR1 is LNHDA and CDR2 is SQIVND (reference sequence). After removal of 5 bases from V and 4 bases from J, the junction contained 11 bases not matched to a gene. CDR3 region: CASSSLRTGGSPDTQYF. CDR3 DNA: TGTGCCAGTAGTTCGCTGAGGACAGGGGGCAGCCCAGATACGCAGTATTTT.

The V gene is TRBV18, the J gene TRBJ1-2; 7 bases are a match to TRBD1. V was pared by 4 bases and J by 4 bases, with 9 bases of the junction left unmatched. The germline V gene has CDR1 KGHSH and CDR2 LQKENI. This CDR3 region has 15 residues. The CDR3 region is CASSQDRSIFYGYTF. The DNA of the CDR3 is TGTGCCAGCTCACAGGACAGGTCCATCTTCTATGGCTACACCTTC.

The chain is built from TRBV19 and TRBJ1-1; 7 bases are a match to TRBD1. The V gene end was trimmed by 6 bases and the J gene end by 5 bases; junction bases not matched to a gene: 3. The CDR3 is 12 amino acids. Germline V gives CDR1 LNHDA, CDR2 SQIVND (reference sequence). The CDR3 loop reads CASRQGWTEAFF. The CDR3 DNA is TGTGCCAGTAGACAGGGGTGGACTGAAGCTTTCTTT.

V gene TRBV13 combines with J gene TRBJ1-3; 7 bases are a match to TRBD1. The germline V gene encodes CDR1 PRHDT and CDR2 FYEKMQ (reference sequence). This CDR3 region has 15 residues. J lost 2 bases, V lost 6 bases, and 7 bases had no gene match. The CDR3 DNA is TGTGCCAGCAGTTATTCGACAGGGCCTGGAAACACCATATATTTT. This encodes CASSYSTGPGNTIYF. Combining the CDR3 with reference TRBV13 and TRBJ1-3 gives the whole variable domain AAGVIQSPRHLIKEKRETATLKCYPIPRHDTVYWYQQGPGQDPQFLISFYEKMQSDKGSIPDRFSAQQFSDYHSELNMSSLELGDSALYFCASSYSTGPGNTIYFGEGSWLTVV.

The rearrangement joins TRBV28 to TRBJ1-4; tentatively, D is TRBD1 (6 bases). CDR3 length: 14 amino acids. Germline values: CDR1 MDHEN, CDR2 SYDVKM. V lost 5 bases and J 8 bases, leaving 15 bases between the germline ends. This CDR3 reads CASSRSGVGEKLFF. CDR3 coding DNA: TGTGCCAGCAGTCGCTCAGGGGTCGGGGAAAAACTGTTTTTT.

The CDR3 reads CASSQVNYGYTF. The DNA of the CDR3 is TGCGCCAGCAGCCAAGTAAACTATGGCTACACCTTC. The chain joins TRBV4-1 to TRBJ1-2; D remains unclear. This CDR3 has 12 residues. The germline V gene encodes CDR1 MGHRA and CDR2 YSYEKL. Trimming removed 1 base from V and 2 bases from J, with 2 bases in between.

This chain uses TRBV6-2 or TRBV6-3 with TRBJ1-6, with 8 nucleotides matching TRBD1. Trimming at V came to 5 bases and at J to 7 bases, leaving 4 bases not matched to a gene. CDR1 is MNHEY, CDR2 SVGEGT, per germline. CDR3 length: 14 residues. CDR3 amino acids: CASSPQGENSPLHF. As DNA, the CDR3 is TGTGCCAGCAGTCCACAGGGGGAGAATTCACCCCTCCACTTT.

This chain uses TRBV15 with TRBJ1-2; 7 bases align to TRBD1. The germline CDR1 and CDR2 sequences are LNHNV and YYDKDF (reference sequence). Trimming took 1 base from V and 4 from J; bases not matched to a gene: 9. There are 16 residues in the CDR3. CDR3: CATSRAGRQGSYGYTF. For the CDR3, the DNA is TGTGCCACCAGCAGAGCGGGTAGACAGGGAAGCTATGGCTACACCTTC.

The chain links TRBV9 to TRBJ1-1; 7 bases align to TRBD1. This CDR3 spans 17 amino acids. V lost 4 bases to trimming and J lost 0 bases; unmatched junction nucleotides: 12. Germline-derived CDR1 and CDR2 are SGDLS and YYNGEE. CDR3: CASSTSPGQKMNTEAFF. DNA of the CDR3: TGTGCCAGCAGCACTAGCCCGGGACAGAAAATGAACACTGAAGCTTTCTTT.

A single count supports this clone. This chain links TRBV4-1 with TRBJ2-7; 7 positions agree with TRBD1. In germline, CDR1 is MGHRA, CDR2 YSYEKL. The CDR3 contains 16 residues. V lost 1 base and J lost 3; bases outside the gene matches: 9. The CDR3 DNA reads TGCGCCAGCAGCCAAGTCCTGAGAACAGGGGACTACGAGCAGTACTTC. Amino acids: CASSQVLRTGDYEQYF.

The chain employs TRBV9 and TRBJ2-1, with D maybe TRBD2 (6 bases). The CDR3 is 16 residues long. V lost 0 bases and J 1 base, leaving 11 bases between the germline ends. The V gene's germline CDR1 is SGDLS and CDR2 YYNGEE. CDR3 in amino acids: CASSVALGGSYNEQFF. As DNA, the CDR3 is TGTGCCAGCAGCGTAGCTCTTGGGGGGTCCTACAATGAGCAGTTCTTC.

The J gene is TRBJ1-4, the V gene TRBV4-1; TRBD1 matches at 10 bases. J gave up 7 bases and V 4 bases, and 3 bases lay outside the gene matches. Germline loops: CDR1 MGHRA, CDR2 YSYEKL. This CDR3 spans 14 amino acids. CDR3 amino acids: CASSRDRGSEKLFF. The CDR3 DNA sequence: TGCGCCAGCAGCCGGGACAGGGGAAGTGAAAAACTGTTTTTT.

This sequence joins TRBV27 and TRBJ1-1, with 8 bases identical to TRBD1. The CDR3 length is 14 residues. Looked up from germline, CDR1 is MNHEY and CDR2 is SMNVEV (reference sequence). The ends lost 5 bases at V and 1 base at J; junction bases unmatched: 3. The CDR3 nucleotides are TGTGCCAGCAGTCCTGACAGGGGGAACACTGAAGCTTTCTTT. Translated: CASSPDRGNTEAFF.

This clone was seen a single time. This sequence joins TRBV6-5 and TRBJ1-6; D remains ambiguous. Germline CDR1 MNHEY, CDR2 SVGAGI. The CDR3 totals 13 residues. V lost 5 bases and J 7 bases, leaving 9 bases between the germline ends. CDR3 region: CASSRGINSPLHF. The CDR3 DNA is TGTGCCAGCAGTCGCGGGATCAATTCACCCCTCCACTTT.

This clone appeared a few times. The rearrangement links TRBV18 to TRBJ1-2; D may be TRBD1 (6 bases). V lost 6 bases, J lost 10 bases, and 24 bases lay in between. The CDR3 has 15 amino acids. Germline V gene sequence: CDR1 KGHSH, CDR2 LQKENI. The CDR3 sequence is CASSTGSDISQVYTF. The CDR3 bases are TGTGCCAGCTCGACAGGTTCCGACATCTCTCAGGTCTACACCTTC.

This chain links TRBV11-2 with TRBJ2-7; D remains unclear. Germline values: CDR1 SGHAT, CDR2 FQNNGV. This CDR3 has 15 residues. Trimming cost V 0 bases and J 3 bases, with 12 bases left between them. CDR3 sequence: CASSLDRSAVYEQYF. DNA for the CDR3: TGTGCCAGCAGCTTAGATCGGTCCGCGGTCTACGAGCAGTACTTC.

This chain links TRBV6-5 with TRBJ1-4, with TRBD1 identical over 8 bases. The CDR3 runs 14 residues. Germline values: CDR1 MNHEY, CDR2 SVGAGI. The ends lost 1 base at V and 12 bases at J; junction bases unmatched: 7. The CDR3 is CASSYYLGQDELFF. CDR3 nucleotide sequence: TGTGCCAGCAGTTACTATTTGGGACAGGATGAACTGTTTTTT.

The CDR3 bases are TGTGCCAGCAGCCCAGTTAGGGGCCGAGGCTACACCTTC. Amino acids: CASSPVRGRGYTF. The rearrangement links TRBV5-6 to TRBJ1-2, with a tentative D call TRBD1 (5 bases). The CDR3 has 13 amino acids. Germline V gene lookup returns CDR1 SGHDT and CDR2 YYEEEE. Trimming shortened V by 4 bases and J by 8 bases, and 15 bases separated the two germline ends.

This clone was detected once. The rearrangement uses TRBV5-1 and TRBJ1-1; 7 bases align to TRBD1. With 8 bases clipped from V and 4 bases from J, the junction kept 14 bases outside the gene matches. The V gene's germline CDR1 is SGHRS and CDR2 YFSETQ. CDR3 length equals 15 residues. The CDR3 loop is CASGLTGTRVTEAFF. CDR3 nucleotide sequence: TGCGCCAGTGGCCTGACAGGGACAAGGGTCACTGAAGCTTTCTTT.

Points on this clone: This CDR3 is also generated by other DNA sequences in the sample. The chain is built from TRBV29-1 and TRBJ1-4, with TRBD1 matching over 10 bases. Germline V CDR1 and CDR2: SQVTM, ANQGSEA. The CDR3 loop spans 12 amino acids. Germline trimming cut 7 bases from V and 8 bases from J; bases unmatched to any gene: 4. The CDR3 coding sequence is TGCAGCGCCCGGACAGGGGGAGAAAAACTGTTTTTT. This sequence encodes CSARTGGEKLFF. Together with reference TRBV29-1 and TRBJ1-4, the CDR3 gives the full variable domain: SAVISQKPSRDICQRGTSLTIQCQVDSQVTMMFWYRQQPGQSLTLIATANQGSEATYESGFVIDKFPISRPNLTFSTLTVSNMSPEDSSIYLCSARTGGEKLFFGSGTQLSVL.

The chain carries TRBV5-1 and TRBJ2-5, with D maybe TRBD2 (6 bases). Per the germline V gene, CDR1 is SGHRS and CDR2 is YFSETQ. The V and J ends lost 0 bases and 0 bases respectively, with 9 bases between them. This CDR3 is built from 15 residues. Here the CDR3 DNA reads TGCGCCAGCAGCTTGGGCGGGGCGTACCAAGAGACCCAGTACTTC. Protein product: CASSLGGAYQETQYF.